These 32 T cell receptor beta chains came from one sample sequenced in a study of cytomegalovirus exposure and HLA in healthy donors. Primers: 60 Vbeta forward and 13 Jbeta reverse. Clones were sequenced by immunoSEQ multiplex PCR, and TCRdb holds only the in-frame ones, with some missing. The table shows 150,000 or so clones, with 60% to 80% occurring only once. The specimen was PBMCs. The receptors were sampled from a man younger than 30 in good health and CMV-seropositive.

This clone occurred once. The chain uses TRBV28 and TRBJ2-3, with D hard to call. The CDR3 spans 16 residues. Germline assignment: CDR1 MDHEN and CDR2 SYDVKM. The V and J ends lost 5 bases and 0 bases respectively, with 15 bases between them. CDR3 sequence (DNA): TGTGCCAGCAGTGGAATAGACACATATAGCACAGATACGCAGTATTTT. It encodes CASSGIDTYSTDTQYF. Together with reference TRBV28 and TRBJ2-3, the CDR3 gives the full variable domain: DVKVTQSSRYLVKRTGEKVFLECVQDMDHENMFWYRQDPGLGLRLIYFSYDVKMKEKGDIPEGYSVSREKKERFSLILESASTNQTSMYLCASSGIDTYSTDTQYFGPGTRLTVL.

V and J are TRBV19 and TRBJ1-5; no definite D call. Germline V gene lookup returns CDR1 LNHDA and CDR2 SQIVND (reference sequence). V lost 7 bases to trimming and J lost 0 bases, with 10 bases between them. CDR3 length: 14 amino acids. The CDR3 DNA sequence: TGTGCCAGTACACAAAGTTATAGCAATCAGCCCCAGCATTTT. This codes for CASTQSYSNQPQHF.

This clone appeared a few times. DNA of the CDR3: TGTGCCAGCAGCCTAGGATACGGGACACGAGGGGCAGAGGGGGAGACCCAGTACTTC. Its protein is CASSLGYGTRGAEGETQYF. The chain carries TRBV27 and TRBJ2-5, with a tentative D call TRBD1 (6 bases). CDR3 length: 19 amino acids. Per the germline V gene, CDR1 is MNHEY and CDR2 is SMNVEV (reference sequence). With 6 bases removed from V and 5 bases from J, the gap between germline ends came to 31 bases.

The chain combines TRBV9 with TRBJ2-1, with 12 positions matching TRBD2. Trimming took 4 bases from V and 0 from J; bases not matched to a gene: 11. Germline lookup yields CDR1 SGDLS and CDR2 YYNGEE. This CDR3 region has 19 residues. CDR3 sequence reads: CASSPSGTSGWSSYNEQFF. CDR3 coding DNA: TGTGCCAGCAGCCCGTCCGGGACTAGCGGGTGGAGCTCCTACAATGAGCAGTTCTTC.

V is TRBV7-2 and J is TRBJ2-3; 7 nucleotides match TRBD2. The V and J ends lost 2 bases and 1 base, in that order; junction bases with no gene match: 6. Germline V gene lookup returns CDR1 SGHTA and CDR2 FQGNSA. This CDR3 region has 16 residues. CDR3 bases: TGTGCCAGCAGCTTATATCCGGGAGGCGGCACAGATACGCAGTATTTT. Its protein product is CASSLYPGGGTDTQYF.

This chain links TRBV7-9 with TRBJ2-2; 12 bases agree with TRBD2. The germline gives CDR1 SEHNR, CDR2 FQNEAQ (reference sequence). Trimming took 5 bases from V and 1 from J; bases not matched to a gene: 5. The CDR3 is 17 amino acids. This CDR3 reads CASSPGLAGLNTGELFF. The CDR3 DNA reads as TGTGCCAGCAGCCCAGGACTAGCGGGATTGAACACCGGGGAGCTGTTTTTT.

As for this clone: In this CDR3 the conserved last residue, phenylalanine or tryptophan, is missing, so a read error is likely. This chain connects TRBV7-2 to TRBJ2-7; 9 nucleotides agree with TRBD2. Germline lookup yields CDR1 SGHTA and CDR2 FQGNSA. This CDR3 region has 15 residues. J was trimmed by 3 bases and V by 8 bases; bases with no gene match: 11. The CDR3, as DNA: TGTGCCAGCGCCTTGGGGGGAGCGGGGGGCTACGAGCAGTACCTC. This codes for CASALGGAGGYEQYL.

The genes are TRBV5-1 and TRBJ2-3, with a tentative D call TRBD2 (5 bases). This CDR3 has 13 residues. V was pared by 5 bases and J by 2 bases, with 9 bases between. The germline V gene encodes CDR1 SGHRS and CDR2 YFSETQ. The CDR3 region has the DNA TGCGCCAGCAGTCACGGGATCACAGATACGCAGTATTTT. Encoded protein: CASSHGITDTQYF.

The V call is TRBV27, the J call TRBJ2-7; 14 bases agree with TRBD2. Germline trimming cut 6 bases from V and 3 bases from J; bases unmatched to any gene: 4. The germline CDR1 and CDR2 sequences are MNHEY and SMNVEV (reference sequence). CDR3 length: 15 amino acids. The CDR3 sequence: CASSHGTSGSYEQYF. The CDR3 coding sequence is TGTGCCAGCAGCCACGGGACTAGCGGGAGCTACGAGCAGTACTTC.

This clone appeared a single time. The chain joins TRBV19 to TRBJ1-4, with 7 positions matching TRBD1. The CDR3 runs 15 residues. Germline V gene sequence: CDR1 LNHDA, CDR2 SQIVND (reference sequence). The V and J ends lost 9 bases and 0 bases, in that order; junction bases with no gene match: 7. The CDR3 region is CASGQATATNEKLFF. The CDR3, as DNA: TGTGCCAGCGGACAGGCGACGGCAACTAATGAAAAACTGTTTTTT.

This clone turned up a few times. The V and J genes are TRBV28 and TRBJ1-2; D is perhaps TRBD1 (6 bases). Germline loops: CDR1 MDHEN, CDR2 SYDVKM. The V end was cut by 11 bases, the J end by 7 bases, with 17 bases between. The length of the CDR3 is 12 residues. CDR3 residues: CAAGGGAVGYTF. For the CDR3, the DNA is TGTGCCGCCGGGGGGGGCGCAGTTGGCTACACCTTC.

The chain has TRBV30 and TRBJ1-1; D is ambiguous. The V gene's germline CDR1 is GTSNPN and CDR2 SVGIG (reference sequence). This CDR3 comprises 13 residues. Trimming took 2 bases from V and 1 from J, leaving 8 bases between them. CDR3 nucleotides: TGTGCCTGGAGTTTGGGCTCGAACACTGAAGCTTTCTTT. Translation: CAWSLGSNTEAFF.

This clone was counted a few times. CDR3 protein: CASSLLPGGIGTEAFF. As DNA, the CDR3 is TGTGCCAGCAGCTTACTCCCCGGAGGAATCGGGACTGAAGCTTTCTTT. The genes are TRBV11-2 and TRBJ1-1; D not resolved. V lost 2 bases and J lost 5, with 18 bases in between. CDR1 is SGHAT and CDR2 is FQNNGV in the germline V gene. This CDR3 has 16 residues.

The chain recombines TRBV5-6 with TRBJ2-7; tentatively, D is TRBD2 (6 bases). CDR1 SGHDT and CDR2 YYEEEE come from the germline V gene. This CDR3 is built from 15 residues. Trimming left V 6 bases short and J 4 bases short, with 20 bases between. CDR3: CASTMRRASAYEQYF. The CDR3 nucleotides are TGTGCCAGCACCATGAGGCGGGCTAGCGCTTACGAGCAGTACTTC.

The chain carries TRBV19 and TRBJ2-5, with TRBD1 identical over 8 bases. With V trimmed by 9 bases and J by 3 bases, 6 bases remained unmatched. This CDR3 spans 13 amino acids. In germline, CDR1 is LNHDA, CDR2 SQIVND (reference sequence). The DNA for the CDR3 is TGTGCCAGCACGGACAGGGAGAAAGAGACCCAGTACTTC. This encodes CASTDREKETQYF.

The chain links TRBV5-4 to TRBJ2-7; 11 positions match TRBD2. CDR3 size: 15 residues. Germline CDR1 reads SGHNT; CDR2 reads YYREEE (reference sequence). Trimming cost V 3 bases and J 2 bases; bases outside gene matches: 4. This CDR3 reads CASSWGLAVPYEQYF. CDR3 bases: TGTGCCAGCAGCTGGGGACTAGCGGTTCCCTACGAGCAGTACTTC. Filled out from reference TRBV5-4 and TRBJ2-7, the complete variable domain reads ETGVTQSPTHLIKTRGQQVTLRCSSQSGHNTVSWYQQALGQGPQFIFQYYREEENGRGNFPPRFSGLQFPNYSSELNVNALELDDSALYLCASSWGLAVPYEQYFGPGTRLTVT.

This chain connects TRBV6-1 to TRBJ1-2; TRBD1 might be the D (5 bases). This CDR3 contains 14 residues. The germline V and J ends were trimmed by 1 base and 5 bases, with 11 bases remaining between them. Germline V lookup: CDR1 MNHNS, CDR2 SASEGT. The CDR3 nucleotides are TGTGCCAGCAGTGAAGAAATGACAGAGTATGGCTACACCTTC. Translating gives CASSEEMTEYGYTF.

The gene calls are TRBV7-2 and TRBJ2-1; 7 bases fit TRBD2. Germline CDR1 reads SGHTA; CDR2 reads FQGNSA. The CDR3 is 16 amino acids. V lost 5 bases to trimming and J lost 7 bases; unmatched junction nucleotides: 14. CDR3 DNA: TGTGCCAGCAGCCTCCCTAGCGGCCCCCGGGGTAATGAGCAGTTCTTC. It is translated as CASSLPSGPRGNEQFF.

This sequence joins TRBV30 and TRBJ2-5; D possibly corresponds to TRBD2 (5 bases). The CDR3 has 11 amino acids. From germline, CDR1 is GTSNPN and CDR2 SVGIG (reference sequence). The V end lost 3 bases, the J end lost 5 bases, and 7 bases lay between the germline ends. The DNA for the CDR3 is TGTGCCTGGAGGGGCGGGGAGACCCAGTACTTC. Its protein is CAWRGGETQYF.

This rearrangement joins TRBV6-1 to TRBJ2-1; 9 bases map to TRBD2. With 3 bases clipped from V and 2 bases from J, the junction kept 2 bases outside the gene matches. Germline-derived CDR1 and CDR2 are MNHNS and SASEGT. The CDR3 has 15 amino acids. The CDR3 reads CASSDGGRAYNEQFF. The CDR3 DNA sequence: TGTGCCAGCAGTGATGGCGGGAGGGCCTACAATGAGCAGTTCTTC.

There are a few counts of this clone. The rearrangement links TRBV2 to TRBJ2-7; D possibly corresponds to TRBD2 (7 bases). CDR3 length: 17 amino acids. Germline CDR1 SNHLY, CDR2 FYNNEI. V was pared by 7 bases and J by 3 bases, with 25 bases between. The CDR3 DNA is TGTGCCAGCAAACCCGAAACCGGGGGGCAGGGCAACTACGAGCAGTACTTC. It translates to CASKPETGGQGNYEQYF.

In DNA, the CDR3 is TGTGCCAGCAGTTACTCATCTAGCGGAAGTTACAATGAGCAGTTCTTC. Translating it yields CASSYSSSGSYNEQFF. The chain is built from TRBV6-5 and TRBJ2-1; 7 bases match TRBD2. This CDR3 region has 16 residues. Trimming cost V 0 bases and J 4 bases; bases outside gene matches: 6. Germline CDR1 is MNHEY and CDR2 is SVGAGI.

For the CDR3, the DNA is TGTGCCAGCAGTTTACACCCCACCATCCTAAACTATGGCTACACCTTC. It is translated as CASSLHPTILNYGYTF. V gene TRBV28 combines with J gene TRBJ1-2; D is unresolved. CDR3 size: 16 residues. With 2 bases removed from V and 2 bases from J, the gap between germline ends came to 15 bases. The germline CDR1 and CDR2 sequences are MDHEN and SYDVKM.

Here the CDR3 reads CASSMVPKGLAGVIGSYNEQFF. The DNA of the CDR3 is TGCGCCAGCAGCATGGTCCCTAAAGGACTAGCGGGAGTGATAGGCTCCTACAATGAGCAGTTCTTC. The chain combines TRBV5-1 with TRBJ2-1, with 13 bases aligning to TRBD2. J gave up 0 bases and V 4 bases, and 19 bases lay outside the gene matches. The CDR3 loop spans 22 amino acids. CDR1 and CDR2 from the germline V gene are SGHRS and YFSETQ.

This clone has only a few counts. The CDR3 loop reads CASSDRPNTEAFF. The DNA of the CDR3 is TGTGCCAGTAGCGACAGGCCGAACACTGAAGCTTTCTTT. The gene calls are TRBV19 and TRBJ1-1; perhaps TRBD1 as D (6 bases). Deletions cut 6 bases from V and 1 base from J, with 9 bases between. This CDR3 comprises 13 residues. From germline, CDR1 is LNHDA and CDR2 SQIVND (reference sequence).

This clone was seen once. The chain links TRBV6-4 to TRBJ2-1; 8 bases align to TRBD2. The germline CDR1 and CDR2 sequences are MRHNA and SNTAGT. There are 12 residues in the CDR3. Germline trimming cut 2 bases from V and 12 bases from J; bases unmatched to any gene: 3. The CDR3 DNA sequence: TGTGCCAGCAGTGACCGGGCGGGGGGGCAGTTCTTC. Protein: CASSDRAGGQFF.

The CDR3 sequence is CAWTLGGTRDEQYF. CDR3 in DNA: TGTGCCTGGACTCTCGGGGGTACCCGGGACGAGCAGTACTTC. The rearrangement joins TRBV30 to TRBJ2-7; weak D call: TRBD2 (6 bases). This CDR3 has 14 residues. The germline V and J ends were trimmed by 4 bases and 5 bases, with 18 bases remaining between them. CDR1 is GTSNPN and CDR2 is SVGIG in the germline V gene (reference sequence).

In regard to this clone: Other DNA sequences in this specimen translate into the identical CDR3. The chain combines TRBV6-1 with TRBJ2-7; possible D gene TRBD1, 6 bases. CDR1 is MNHNS, CDR2 SASEGT, per germline. Trimming shortened V by 6 bases and J by 2 bases, and 11 bases separated the two germline ends. The CDR3 runs to 13 residues. The CDR3 sequence is CASSKTGAYEQYF. The CDR3 DNA follows: TGTGCCAGCAGCAAGACAGGAGCCTACGAGCAGTACTTC.

Concerning this clone: The germline gene is not matched at one end of the junction; a read error may be the cause. This specimen includes other DNA sequences encoding the same CDR3. This chain connects TRBV5-6 to TRBJ1-2, with 7 bases fitting TRBD1. The CDR3 is 15 amino acids. Germline V gene sequence: CDR1 SGHDT, CDR2 YYEEEE. The DNA of the CDR3 is TGTGCCAGTAGCTCACCGGGACAGCCGATACATGGCTACACCTTC. This gives the protein CASSSPGQPIHGYTF.

This clone was detected once. This chain uses TRBV7-9 with TRBJ2-1; a weak D match, TRBD2 (5 bases). CDR3 length: 14 amino acids. V lost 2 bases and J lost 4, with 9 bases in between. Germline V gene lookup returns CDR1 SEHNR and CDR2 FQNEAQ (reference sequence). The CDR3 sequence is CASSLHGLYNEQFF. In nucleotides, the CDR3 is TGTGCCAGCAGCTTACATGGACTGTACAATGAGCAGTTCTTC.

The DNA of the CDR3 is TGTGCCAGCAGCCAGGTCCACGACTATAGAGAGCAGTACTTC. As protein: CASSQVHDYREQYF. The J gene is TRBJ2-7, the V gene TRBV14; D perhaps matches TRBD2 (5 bases). This CDR3 has 14 amino acids. Germline V gene sequence: CDR1 SGHDN, CDR2 FVKESK. With 3 bases removed from V and 7 bases from J, the gap between germline ends came to 16 bases. The entire variable domain, with the rest obtained from reference TRBV14 and TRBJ2-7, is as follows: EAGVTQFPSHSVIEKGQTVTLRCDPISGHDNLYWYRRVMGKEIKFLLHFVKESKQDESGMPNNRFLAERTGGTYSTLKVQPAELEDSGVYFCASSQVHDYREQYFGPGTRLTVT.

This chain uses TRBV7-3 with TRBJ2-1, with 13 bases matching TRBD2. Germline V gene lookup returns CDR1 SGHTA and CDR2 FQGTGA. J was trimmed by 8 bases and V by 8 bases; bases with no gene match: 3. The CDR3 runs to 13 residues. CDR3 in DNA: TGTGCCAGCGGGACTAGCGGGATCGATGAGCAGTTCTTC. Its translation: CASGTSGIDEQFF.